This T cell receptor beta chain was sequenced in a study of T cell changes during pregnancy in multiple sclerosis. The table came from immunoSEQ multiplex PCR; TCRdb's copy has only in-frame clones and leaves some out. The sample has tens of thousands of clones, roughly 90% seen once. V lost 5 bases and J lost 3, with 14 bases in between. The CDR3 runs 14 residues. Germline CDR1 reads MNHEY; CDR2 reads SVGAGI. The TCR comes from a female donor with multiple sclerosis, enrolled in a pregnancy study. The sequencing used CD8+ T cells from peripheral blood mononuclear cells, collected before pregnancy. V is TRBV6-5 and J is TRBJ2-7, with D tentatively TRBD2 (5 bases). This chain's CDR3 is CASSPSRGGYEQYF. The DNA of the CDR3 is TGTGCCAGCAGTCCTTCACGGGGTGGCTACGAGCAGTACTTC.